What follows are 12 T cell receptor beta chains derived from one specimen sequenced in a study of CD8 T cells in ankylosing spondylitis (dated by TCRdb to 2016 to 2017). To prepare the library, 5' RACE was applied. The reads were generated on an Illumina HiSeq 2500. In-frame beta chains were kept once TCRdb had trimmed the public reads at Q25 with fastp and called clones with MiXCR. All rows with the same CDR3 protein become a single entry with the most common DNA and genes. Counted in this sample were fewer than 250,000 distinct CDR3 sequences; 30% to 40% of them appeared once. The ten largest make up 4% to 5.5% of the sample. Input material: blood, either unsorted or a sorted T cell fraction (not recorded which). These TCRs come from a male donor with ankylosing spondylitis or in good health (not recorded which).

The chain combines TRBV27 with TRBJ2-2; D is unresolved. Germline V gene sequence: CDR1 MNHEY, CDR2 SMNVEV (reference sequence). The V end lost 2 bases, the J end lost 6 bases, and 10 bases lay between the germline ends. The CDR3 runs 14 residues. This CDR3 is CASSLREAPGELFF. CDR3 DNA: TGTGCCAGCAGTTTACGCGAGGCCCCCGGGGAGCTGTTTTTT.

This clonotype was seen repeatedly, ten times or more. The chain recombines TRBV10-3 with TRBJ2-4; TRBD1 matches at 11 bases. Looked up from germline, CDR1 is ENHRY and CDR2 is SYGVKD. The CDR3 runs 14 residues. Trimming removed 6 bases from V and 6 bases from J; junction bases left unmatched: 4. The CDR3 DNA follows: TGTGCCATCAGGGGACAGGGGGTGGGAAACATTCAGTACTTC. It is translated as CAIRGQGVGNIQYF.

This rearrangement joins TRBV10-3 to TRBJ1-2, with TRBD1 as a possible D gene (6 bases). Trimming shortened V by 7 bases and J by 2 bases, and 17 bases separated the two germline ends. The CDR3 contains 15 residues. Per germline, CDR1 ENHRY and CDR2 SYGVKD. The CDR3 DNA sequence: TGTGCCATCACGGGAGCAGGGGTTCCGAACTATGGCTACACCTTC. This codes for CAITGAGVPNYGYTF.

V usage is TRBV3-1 and J usage is TRBJ2-1, with a tentative D call TRBD2 (6 bases). V shed 3 bases and J shed 12 bases, with 15 bases lying between them. Germline V lookup: CDR1 LGHDT, CDR2 YNNKEL (reference sequence). The CDR3 has 13 residues. The CDR3 sequence: CASSHGNGGLQFF. CDR3 bases: TGTGCCAGCAGCCACGGAAACGGGGGTCTGCAGTTCTTC.

This clonotype appeared a few times. The chain links TRBV12-3 or TRBV12-4 to TRBJ1-2; D is unresolved. This CDR3 is built from 12 residues. The V end lost 3 bases, the J end lost 7 bases, and 9 bases lay between the germline ends. CDR3 DNA sequence: TGTGCCAGCAGTTTTAGGCGCGGTGGCTACACCTTC. Protein: CASSFRRGGYTF.

Only a few counts were recorded for this clonotype. J is TRBJ2-5 and V is TRBV27, with 11 bases fitting TRBD1. Per the germline V gene, CDR1 is MNHEY and CDR2 is SMNVEV (reference sequence). This CDR3 is 17 amino acids long. Losses at the gene ends were 6 bases for V and 5 bases for J; bases not matched to a gene: 14. CDR3 protein: CASSPDRGQALWETQYF. CDR3 nucleotides: TGTGCCAGCAGCCCGGACAGGGGGCAGGCTCTGTGGGAGACCCAGTACTTC.

This clonotype has only a few counts. V and J are TRBV12-3 or TRBV12-4 and TRBJ2-3, with D uncertain. This CDR3 is built from 13 residues. V lost 6 bases and J 1 base, leaving 8 bases between the germline ends. The CDR3 sequence is CASRSLGTDTQYF. For the CDR3, the DNA is TGTGCCAGCAGATCCCTGGGCACAGATACGCAGTATTTT.

A few counts support this clonotype. The chain joins TRBV7-2 to TRBJ2-3; D not certain. Trimming took 2 bases from V and 0 from J, leaving 12 bases between them. CDR1 and CDR2 from the germline V gene are SGHTA and FQGNSA. The CDR3 spans 16 residues. The CDR3 bases are TGTGCCAGCAGCTTATCGGCAGTCCCGAGCACAGATACGCAGTATTTT. It yields the protein CASSLSAVPSTDTQYF.

This clonotype was seen repeatedly, ten times or more. The chain employs TRBV29-1 and TRBJ1-4, with D uncertain. Trimming shortened V by 0 bases and J by 5 bases, and 4 bases separated the two germline ends. Looked up from germline, CDR1 is SQVTM and CDR2 is ANQGSEA. The CDR3 length is 12 residues. CDR3 protein: CSVEDPNEKLFF. As DNA, the CDR3 is TGCAGCGTTGAAGACCCGAATGAAAAACTGTTTTTT.

This rearrangement joins TRBV12-3 or TRBV12-4 to TRBJ1-2, with TRBD1 as a possible D gene (6 bases). There are 13 residues in the CDR3. Trimming took off 5 bases at V and 4 bases at J, with 11 bases between the two ends. CDR3 coding DNA: TGTGCCAGCAGTCCTGACAGGTTCTATGGCTACACCTTC. This encodes CASSPDRFYGYTF.

The chain carries TRBV6-1 and TRBJ1-1; D might be TRBD1 (6 bases). V was pared by 6 bases and J by 2 bases, with 19 bases between. Germline assignment: CDR1 MNHNS and CDR2 SASEGT. The CDR3 totals 16 residues. This chain's CDR3 is CASRLTAGEGNTEAFF. DNA for the CDR3: TGTGCCAGCAGACTTACGGCAGGGGAAGGTAACACTGAAGCTTTCTTT.

CDR3 in amino acids: CASSYAANQPQHF. The CDR3 DNA reads TGTGCCAGCAGTTACGCGGCCAATCAGCCCCAGCATTTT. This rearrangement joins TRBV6-5 to TRBJ1-5, with unresolved D. The CDR3 loop spans 13 amino acids. Trimming pared 2 bases from V and 3 bases from J, leaving 5 bases between. Per the germline V gene, CDR1 is MNHEY and CDR2 is SVGAGI.